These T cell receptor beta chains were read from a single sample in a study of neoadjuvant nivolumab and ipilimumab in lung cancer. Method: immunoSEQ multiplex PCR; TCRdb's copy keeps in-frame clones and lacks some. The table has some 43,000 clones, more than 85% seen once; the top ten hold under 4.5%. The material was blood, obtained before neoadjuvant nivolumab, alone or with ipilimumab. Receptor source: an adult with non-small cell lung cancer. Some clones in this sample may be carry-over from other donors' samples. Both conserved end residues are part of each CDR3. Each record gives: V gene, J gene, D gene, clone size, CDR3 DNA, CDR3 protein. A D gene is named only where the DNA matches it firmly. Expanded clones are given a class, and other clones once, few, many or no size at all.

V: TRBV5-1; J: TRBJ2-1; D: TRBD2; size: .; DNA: TGCGCCAGCAGCTATGGACTAGCGGCATCTCACAATGAGCAGTTCTTC; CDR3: CASSYGLAASHNEQFF
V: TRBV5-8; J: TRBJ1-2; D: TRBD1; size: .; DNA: TGTGCCAGCAGCTTGAACAGGGGCCGTGGCTACACCTTC; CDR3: CASSLNRGRGYTF
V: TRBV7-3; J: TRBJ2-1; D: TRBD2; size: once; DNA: TGTGCCAGCAGCGCGGGGGGGAGCGCGTACAATGAGCAGTTCTTC; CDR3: CASSAGGSAYNEQFF
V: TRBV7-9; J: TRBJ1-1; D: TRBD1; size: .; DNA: TGTGCCAGCAGCTTCAAGGGGGCCGACACTGAAGCTTTCTTT; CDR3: CASSFKGADTEAFF
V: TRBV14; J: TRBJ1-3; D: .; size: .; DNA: TGTGCCAGCAGCCAACTCAGGGGCTCGGGAAACACCATATATTTT; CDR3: CASSQLRGSGNTIYF
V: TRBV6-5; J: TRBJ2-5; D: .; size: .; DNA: TGTGCCAGCAGTTACGGAGGGTCTGAAGAGACCCAGTACTTC; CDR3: CASSYGGSEETQYF
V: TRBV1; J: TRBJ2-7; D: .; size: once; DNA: TGCACCAGCAGCCAAGTTAGAGTCCGGGAGGGCCAGGTGGTCTGCTCCTACGAGCAGTACTTC; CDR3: CTSSQVRVREGQVVCSYEQYF
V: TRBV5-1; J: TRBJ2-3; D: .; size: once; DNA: TGCGCCAGCAGCTTAACTAGCACAGATACGCAGTATTTT; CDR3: CASSLTSTDTQYF
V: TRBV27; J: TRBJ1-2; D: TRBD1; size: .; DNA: TGTGCCAGCAGTCCCGGAGACAGGGGGCCTAACTATGGCTACACCTTC; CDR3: CASSPGDRGPNYGYTF
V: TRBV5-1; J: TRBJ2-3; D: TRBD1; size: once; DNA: TGCGCCAGCAGCTCCACAGGGGGCTCGACAGATACGCAGTATTTT; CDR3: CASSSTGGSTDTQYF
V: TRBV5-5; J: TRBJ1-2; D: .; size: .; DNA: TGTGCCAGCAGCCGTGGGGACCTCCGGGGCTATGGCTACACCTTC; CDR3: CASSRGDLRGYGYTF
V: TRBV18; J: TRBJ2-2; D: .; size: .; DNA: TGTGCCAGCTCATCCCTATACGGGGCCCTAACGGCCGGGGAGCTGTTTTTT; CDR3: CASSSLYGALTAGELFF
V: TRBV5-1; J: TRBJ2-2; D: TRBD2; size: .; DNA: TGCGCCAGCAGCGTCACACTAGCGGACACCGGGGAGCTGTTTTTT; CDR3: CASSVTLADTGELFF
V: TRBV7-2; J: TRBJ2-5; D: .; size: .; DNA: TGTGCCAGCAGCTTAGCGGGCCGAAACGACCAAGAGACCCAGTACTTC; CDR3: CASSLAGRNDQETQYF